Following are 16 T cell receptor beta chains from one sample sequenced in a study of T cells in localized non-small cell lung cancer. This table comes from immunoSEQ multiplex PCR, and its TCRdb copy is limited to in-frame clones, with some not included. Of fewer than 15,000 clones in the sample, approximately 83% were seen once. Source: peripheral blood, taken before any cancer treatment. The receptors originated from a female donor over 55 with stage I squamous cell lung carcinoma.

This clone has just one count. The rearrangement uses TRBV7-2 and TRBJ1-2; D is possibly TRBD1 (5 bases). CDR1 SGHTA and CDR2 FQGNSA come from the germline V gene. Deletions cut 8 bases from V and 0 bases from J, with 10 bases between. The CDR3 is 13 amino acids. CDR3 region: CASSMGANYGYTF. CDR3 coding DNA: TGTGCCAGCTCCATGGGGGCTAACTATGGCTACACCTTC.

The chain employs TRBV6-5 and TRBJ1-1; D is unresolved. Trimming cost V 7 bases and J 1 base, with 4 bases left between them. Germline-derived CDR1 and CDR2 are MNHEY and SVGAGI. The CDR3 is 11 amino acids. The CDR3 reads CASIWNTEAFF. The CDR3 DNA reads TGTGCCAGCATCTGGAACACTGAAGCTTTCTTT.

The chain recombines TRBV7-2 with TRBJ1-6; possible D gene TRBD1, 6 bases. Looked up from germline, CDR1 is SGHTA and CDR2 is FQGNSA. Deletions cut 5 bases from V and 9 bases from J, with 14 bases between. The CDR3 loop spans 14 amino acids. The CDR3 DNA sequence: TGTGCCAGCAGCACCCGGACAGATACTTCACCCCTCCACTTT. It is translated as CASSTRTDTSPLHF.

This clone showed up just a few times. V and J are TRBV30 and TRBJ1-2; D remains ambiguous. V lost 0 bases, J lost 4 bases, and 6 bases lay in between. In germline, CDR1 is GTSNPN, CDR2 SVGIG (reference sequence). This CDR3 has 12 amino acids. CDR3 residues: CAWSVVGYGYTF. CDR3 in DNA: TGTGCCTGGAGTGTAGTTGGCTATGGCTACACCTTC.

The chain couples TRBV5-5 to TRBJ2-3; the D is unclear. Germline V lookup: CDR1 SGHKS, CDR2 YYEKEE (reference sequence). Trimming stripped 7 bases from V and 5 bases from J, with 17 bases between. This CDR3 is built from 14 residues. The DNA for the CDR3 is TGTGCCAGCGCCCCTGGACGTCCAGAAGATACGCAGTATTTT. Its protein product is CASAPGRPEDTQYF.

This chain connects TRBV7-9 to TRBJ1-4, with 7 bases matching TRBD1. V lost 4 bases to trimming and J lost 1 base; unmatched junction nucleotides: 6. CDR3 length: 16 amino acids. The V gene's germline CDR1 is SEHNR and CDR2 FQNEAQ (reference sequence). The DNA for the CDR3 is TGTGCCAGCAGCTACCCTCGACAGGGAACTAATGAAAAACTGTTTTTT. It is translated as CASSYPRQGTNEKLFF.

CDR3 in amino acids: CASGLSRQETQYF. CDR3 sequence (DNA): TGTGCCAGCGGATTAAGTCGACAAGAGACCCAGTACTTC. This sequence joins TRBV7-2 and TRBJ2-5; D uncertain. V lost 8 bases to trimming and J lost 2 bases, with 12 bases between them. Germline CDR1 and CDR2: SGHTA and FQGNSA. The CDR3 is 13 residues long.

The gene calls are TRBV7-2 and TRBJ2-5; the D gene could be TRBD1 or TRBD2 (5 bases each). The CDR3 extends over 14 amino acids. Germline V CDR1 and CDR2: SGHTA, FQGNSA. Trimming took off 5 bases at V and 5 bases at J, with 15 bases between the two ends. The CDR3 DNA reads as TGTGCCAGCAGCCCGAGTTGGGGGTGGGAGACCCAGTACTTC. Its protein product is CASSPSWGWETQYF.

This chain uses TRBV5-1 with TRBJ1-5; weak D call: TRBD1 (6 bases). With 4 bases removed from V and 4 bases from J, the gap between germline ends came to 12 bases. Germline V gives CDR1 SGHRS, CDR2 YFSETQ. This CDR3 spans 14 amino acids. The CDR3 loop is CASSPDSRNQPQHF. The DNA of the CDR3 is TGCGCCAGCAGCCCGGACAGTCGAAATCAGCCCCAGCATTTT.

This rearrangement joins TRBV7-3 to TRBJ1-1; no reliable D call. In germline, CDR1 is SGHTA, CDR2 FQGTGA. Trimming pared 1 base from V and 8 bases from J, leaving 11 bases between. This CDR3 comprises 13 residues. CDR3 in DNA: TGTGCCAGCAGCTTAAGTCTCGGAGCGGAAGCTTTCTTT. Translation: CASSLSLGAEAFF. Variable domain in full (rest from reference TRBV7-3 and TRBJ1-1): GAGVSQTPSNKVTEKGKYVELRCDPISGHTALYWYRQSLGQGPEFLIYFQGTGAADDSGLPNDRFFAVRPEGSVSTLKIQRTERGDSAVYLCASSLSLGAEAFFGQGTRLTVV.

The rearrangement joins TRBV9 to TRBJ1-1; 7 bases align to TRBD1. J gave up 6 bases and V 2 bases, and 10 bases lay outside the gene matches. The germline gives CDR1 SGDLS, CDR2 YYNGEE. This CDR3 has 15 amino acids. The CDR3 DNA reads as TGTGCCAGCAGCGTCCGAACAGGGGAGGGTGCTGAAGCTTTCTTT. Its protein is CASSVRTGEGAEAFF.

V gene TRBV5-8 combines with J gene TRBJ1-2, with D tentatively TRBD1 (6 bases). The CDR3 has 14 amino acids. V was trimmed by 2 bases and J by 4 bases, leaving 12 bases between them. Germline assignment: CDR1 SGHTS and CDR2 YDEGEE. DNA of the CDR3: TGTGCCAGCAGCTTCCTCGGGACACCCTATGGCTACACCTTC. Translation gives CASSFLGTPYGYTF.

This sequence joins TRBV7-2 and TRBJ1-1, with unresolved D. CDR3 length: 13 amino acids. V shed 5 bases and J shed 4 bases, with 11 bases lying between them. Germline V gene data show CDR1 as SGHTA and CDR2 as FQGNSA. The CDR3 protein is CASSLYYFTEAFF. The CDR3 DNA reads as TGTGCCAGCAGCCTATACTATTTCACTGAAGCTTTCTTT.

Only a few counts were recorded for this clone. The chain uses TRBV9 and TRBJ1-2; a weak D match, TRBD1 (6 bases). The CDR3 totals 15 residues. V lost 0 bases, J lost 7 bases, and 16 bases lay in between. Germline V gene lookup returns CDR1 SGDLS and CDR2 YYNGEE. The CDR3 here is CASSVAIGGAGGYTF. CDR3 DNA sequence: TGTGCCAGCAGCGTAGCTATCGGGGGGGCAGGTGGCTACACCTTC.

V and J are TRBV2 and TRBJ2-5, with no clear D. The CDR3 has 13 residues. V was cut by 8 bases and J by 13 bases, with 23 bases left in between. Germline V gene lookup returns CDR1 SNHLY and CDR2 FYNNEI. The CDR3, as DNA: TGTGCCAGCCTAACTGCGAGCCGGGCCCCGTCGTACTTC. It specifies CASLTASRAPSYF.

The chain joins TRBV7-9 to TRBJ1-5, with D possibly being TRBD1 (5 bases). This CDR3 region has 13 residues. Trimming removed 1 base from V and 6 bases from J, with 7 bases in between. CDR1 and CDR2 (germline): SEHNR, FQNEAQ (reference sequence). CDR3 sequence: CASSLDQGQPQHF. The CDR3 DNA sequence: TGTGCCAGCAGCTTAGACCAGGGTCAGCCCCAGCATTTT.